A single sample is the source of the 3 T cell receptor beta chains below, sequenced in a study of control samples from healthy donors and cancer patients (dated by TCRdb to 2019 to 2021). Library prep was done by the immunoSEQ multiplex PCR assay. TCRdb took this table from immuneACCESS and kept in-frame rearrangements with V and J called. Such tables lack part of the clones; where checked against another copy, unresolved V genes explain under half of the gap, and the rest is unexplained. This sample holds about 59,000 clones; roughly 90% were observed only once. The top ten hold about 1.7% of the sample. The specimen sequenced was PBMCs. These receptors were taken from a man in his forties with colorectal cancer.

The chain is built from TRBV5-1 and TRBJ1-2; TRBD1 aligns across 10 bases. Germline V CDR1 and CDR2: SGHRS, YFSETQ. The length of the CDR3 is 14 residues. With V trimmed by 0 bases and J by 6 bases, 2 bases remained unmatched. CDR3 residues: CASSLGQGADGYTF. The CDR3 DNA is TGCGCCAGCAGCTTGGGACAGGGGGCGGATGGCTACACCTTC.

This chain joins TRBV11-3 and TRBJ2-1, with 9 bases identical to TRBD1. The germline CDR1 and CDR2 sequences are SGHNT and YENEEA. The CDR3 extends over 15 amino acids. With 4 bases clipped from V and 5 bases from J, the junction kept 6 bases outside the gene matches. For the CDR3, the DNA is TGTGCCAGCAGCTCTCGGGACAGGGCCAACAATGAGCAGTTCTTC. It yields the protein CASSSRDRANNEQFF.

A single count supports this clone. This chain uses TRBV7-2 with TRBJ2-5, with TRBD1 identical over 7 bases. V lost 5 bases and J lost 4; bases outside the gene matches: 7. CDR1 is SGHTA and CDR2 is FQGNSA in the germline V gene. CDR3 length: 14 residues. CDR3 nucleotide sequence: TGTGCCAGCAGCCATAACAGGGGCCCAGAGACCCAGTACTTC. Protein sequence: CASSHNRGPETQYF.